This T cell receptor beta chain is drawn from a study of blood T cell repertoires in COVID-19. The wider study: From T cells, B-cell-depleted T cells, or PBMCs came the material, which was cDNA or gDNA.

CDR1 and CDR2 (germline): SGHAT, FQNNGV. This CDR3 spans 16 amino acids. With 1 base removed from V and 4 bases from J, the gap between germline ends came to 16 bases. Residents of approximately 25 US areas, aged about 18 to 100 years, made up the participants. Assay used: immunoSEQ multiplex PCR; TCRdb lists only in-frame clones, some missing. Altogether about 230,000 clones are present, over 85% being singletons, with the ten largest covering 3.5% to 4%. The sequencing sample was made of PBMCs or T cells enriched from blood (not recorded which). This chain joins TRBV11-2 and TRBJ1-2, with D possibly being TRBD1 (5 bases). The sequence was obtained from a woman younger than 45 with acute COVID-19. CDR3 DNA sequence: TGTGCCAGCAGCTTAGGGTTAGTGGAAGGGGTCTATGGCTACACCTTC. Translating gives CASSLGLVEGVYGYTF.